The clone carrying this T cell receptor beta chain was detected once. The entry originates in a study of control samples from healthy donors and cancer patients. The CDR3 contains 16 residues. After removal of 3 bases from V and 9 bases from J, the junction contained 8 bases not matched to a gene. Germline V gives CDR1 KGHSH, CDR2 LQKENI. Method: immunoSEQ multiplex PCR; TCRdb's copy keeps in-frame clones and lacks some. Seen here are 50,000 to 70,000 clones, nearly 90% observed once, and the top ten hold 3.5% to 4%. Sequencing was performed on blood. The genes are TRBV18 and TRBJ1-6; TRBD1 matches at 10 bases. The TCR was taken from a man aged 50 or older in good health. The CDR3 region is CASSPPTGGTASPLHF. In DNA form, the CDR3 reads TGTGCCAGCTCACCCCCGACAGGGGGCACGGCTTCACCCCTCCACTTT.